This is a list of T cell receptor beta chains from one sample in a study of blood T cell repertoires in COVID-19. Data came from immunoSEQ multiplex PCR; TCRdb stores just in-frame clones and leaves some out. The sample holds 120,000 or so clones; around four fifths are singletons and the top ten take roughly 25%. The sequenced material came from peripheral blood. These receptors were collected from a human donor in a cohort sampled during active COVID-19. The CDR3 runs from the conserved cysteine through the conserved F or W. A D gene is named only where the DNA matches it firmly. Clone size is given for some rows only: seen once, a few or many times, or a class if the clone is expanded.

j_call	v_call	clone_size	d_call	cdr3_aa	cdr3_nt
TRBJ2-2	TRBV27	.	TRBD1	CASSYTGVGNTGELFF	TGTGCCAGCAGTTACACAGGGGTAGGAAACACCGGGGAGCTGTTTTTT
TRBJ2-7	TRBV30	once	TRBD2	CASGLASYEQYF	TGTGCCTCGGGACTAGCGAGCTACGAGCAGTACTTC
TRBJ2-5	TRBV28	.	.	CAINRGGGGEETQYF	TGTGCCATTAACCGGGGGGGAGGGGGCGAAGAGACCCAGTACTTC
TRBJ2-2	TRBV5-1	.	TRBD1	CASSLVGTAPTGELFF	TGCGCCAGCAGCTTGGTGGGGACAGCCCCCACCGGGGAGCTGTTTTTT
TRBJ1-5	TRBV28	.	.	CASRKGGSQPQHF	TGTGCCAGCAGAAAGGGAGGGTCTCAGCCCCAGCATTTT
TRBJ1-4	TRBV19	.	TRBD1	CASSILTGTGIEKLFF	TGTGCCAGTAGTATCCTAACCGGGACAGGGATTGAAAAACTGTTTTTT
TRBJ2-5	TRBV27	once	TRBD2	CASRGLAGGVGTETQYF	TGTGCCAGCAGAGGACTAGCGGGAGGGGTTGGGACCGAGACCCAGTACTTC
TRBJ2-7	TRBV19	few	TRBD1	CASSIDTGGSEQYF	TGTGCCAGTAGTATTGATACAGGGGGTAGCGAGCAGTACTTC
TRBJ2-3	TRBV15	.	.	CATSRELADTQYF	TGTGCCACCAGCAGGGAACTAGCAGATACGCAGTATTTT
TRBJ1-1	TRBV7-2	.	TRBD1	CASSLARQGANTEAFF	TGTGCCAGCAGCTTAGCTCGACAGGGGGCGAACACTGAAGCTTTCTTT
TRBJ1-4	TRBV30	.	.	CAAWWRDSREKLFF	TGTGCCGCCTGGTGGAGGGACTCTAGGGAAAAACTGTTTTTT
TRBJ1-4	TRBV7-2	.	.	CASSLARGGATNEKLFF	TGTGCCAGCAGCTTAGCGCGGGGTGGGGCAACTAATGAAAAACTGTTTTTT
TRBJ2-7	TRBV5-1	.	.	CASSLDRDIEQYF	TGCGCCAGCAGCTTGGACAGGGATATCGAGCAGTACTTC
TRBJ2-3	TRBV9	.	TRBD2	CASSVGGSGVITDTQYF	TGTGCCAGCAGCGTAGGGGGTAGCGGGGTCATCACAGATACGCAGTATTTT
TRBJ2-4	TRBV28	once	.	CASSVYTGAKNIQYF	TGTGCCAGCTCAGTTTATACGGGTGCCAAAAACATTCAGTACTTC
TRBJ2-7	TRBV10-3	.	.	CAIRGDSSFYEQYF	TGTGCCATCAGGGGCGACAGTTCCTTCTACGAGCAGTACTTC
TRBJ2-1	TRBV18	.	.	CASSPPRMSSYNEQFF	TGTGCCAGCTCACCACCAAGAATGAGCTCCTACAATGAGCAGTTCTTC
TRBJ2-7	TRBV10-3	.	.	CAIRDYDYEQYF	TGTGCCATCAGGGACTATGATTACGAGCAGTACTTC
TRBJ2-3	TRBV5-6	.	TRBD2	CASSLGAGSDTQYF	TGTGCCAGCAGCTTGGGAGCGGGGTCAGATACGCAGTATTTT
TRBJ2-3	TRBV5-1	.	TRBD2	CASSLEGLAGSTDTQYF	TGCGCCAGCAGCTTGGAGGGACTAGCGGGCAGCACAGATACGCAGTATTTT
TRBJ2-3	TRBV6-6	.	TRBD2	CASSYGAGGYTDTQYF	TGTGCCAGCAGTTATGGAGCGGGGGGGTACACAGATACGCAGTATTTT
TRBJ2-5	TRBV28	.	TRBD2	CASSPAGGQETQYF	TGTGCCAGCAGTCCAGCGGGGGGGCAAGAGACCCAGTACTTC
TRBJ1-5	TRBV4-1	.	TRBD1	CASSPGQGKQPQHF	TGCGCCAGCAGCCCCGGACAGGGGAAACAGCCCCAGCATTTT
TRBJ1-1	TRBV27	few	TRBD1	CASSRQGVTEAFF	TGTGCCAGCAGTAGACAGGGGGTCACTGAAGCTTTCTTT
TRBJ1-1	TRBV28	.	.	CASRSGRRVNTEAFF	TGTGCCAGCAGATCCGGGAGGCGGGTGAACACTGAAGCTTTCTTT
TRBJ2-1	TRBV7-2	few	TRBD1	CASSPRTGVGDEQFF	TGTGCCAGCAGCCCTCGGACAGGGGTAGGAGATGAGCAGTTCTTC
TRBJ2-5	TRBV5-6	.	.	CASSFYRSTQYF	TGTGCCAGCAGCTTCTATCGATCGACCCAGTACTTC
TRBJ2-7	TRBV28	.	.	CASSLIAAPGEYF	TGTGCCAGCAGTTTAATAGCGGCCCCGGGGGAGTACTTC
TRBJ2-7	TRBV28	.	TRBD2	CASLGGAYEQYF	TGTGCCAGTCTCGGGGGGGCCTACGAGCAGTACTTC
TRBJ2-7	TRBV28	.	.	CASSPRGDGHYEQYF	TGTGCCAGCAGTCCCCGCGGGGACGGACACTACGAGCAGTACTTC
TRBJ2-5	TRBV5-4	.	TRBD2	CASSSPSGTSGQETQYF	TGTGCCAGCAGCTCCCCTTCCGGGACTAGCGGCCAAGAGACCCAGTACTTC
TRBJ2-7	TRBV24-1	.	TRBD2	CATSDFSRTSGIYEQYF	TGTGCCACCAGTGATTTCAGTAGGACTAGCGGGATCTACGAGCAGTACTTC
TRBJ2-2	TRBV6-5	.	TRBD2	CASMITSGTGGELFF	TGTGCCAGCATGATAACTAGCGGGACGGGCGGGGAGCTGTTTTTT
TRBJ2-7	TRBV7-9	few	.	CAIHYQQGLEQYF	TGTGCCATCCACTACCAACAGGGTCTTGAGCAGTACTTC
TRBJ1-4	TRBV28	.	.	CASSLQGGLNEKLFF	TGTGCCAGCAGTTTGCAAGGGGGACTAAATGAAAAACTGTTTTTT
TRBJ2-1	TRBV24-1	.	.	CATSESGQSYNEQFF	TGTGCCACCAGTGAGTCCGGACAGTCCTACAATGAGCAGTTCTTC
TRBJ2-5	TRBV7-2	.	.	CASSLARGKAVSWAQYF	TGTGCCAGCAGCTTAGCGCGGGGAAAAGCTGTGTCCTGGGCCCAGTACTTC
TRBJ1-2	TRBV10-3	.	.	CAIRGGQLDYGYTF	TGTGCCATCAGGGGTGGACAGTTAGACTATGGCTACACCTTC
TRBJ2-5	TRBV28	.	TRBD2	CASKQSGRWETQYF	TGTGCCAGCAAGCAGAGCGGGAGATGGGAGACCCAGTACTTC
TRBJ2-5	TRBV24-1	.	.	CATEGGETQYF	TGTGCCACCGAGGGGGGGGAGACCCAGTACTTC
TRBJ2-7	TRBV7-3	.	.	CASSLGNHREGEQYF	TGTGCCAGCAGCTTAGGGAATCACAGGGAGGGCGAGCAGTACTTC
TRBJ2-5	TRBV5-1	.	TRBD2	CASSLGPPSGGKETQYF	TGCGCCAGCAGCTTGGGGCCCCCTAGCGGGGGAAAAGAGACCCAGTACTTC
TRBJ2-3	TRBV27	.	.	CASSEQTSTDTQYF	TGTGCCAGCTCGGAACAGACGAGCACAGATACGCAGTATTTT
TRBJ2-3	TRBV19	.	TRBD2	CASSIKRGINPSTDTQYF	TGTGCCAGTAGTATAAAGCGGGGGATAAACCCGAGCACAGATACGCAGTATTTT
TRBJ2-1	TRBV7-2	.	.	CASRGRTHNEQFF	TGTGCCAGCAGGGGGCGGACACACAATGAGCAGTTCTTC
TRBJ2-1	TRBV18	once	.	CASSSAASDEQFF	TGTGCCAGCTCGTCAGCGGCAAGTGATGAGCAGTTCTTC
TRBJ2-6	TRBV30	.	.	CAWGPGTGANVLTF	TGTGCCTGGGGGCCAGGGACTGGGGCCAACGTCCTGACTTTC
TRBJ2-7	TRBV3-1/TRBV3-2	.	TRBD1	CASSQQGASDEQYF	TGTGCCAGCAGCCAACAGGGGGCGAGCGACGAGCAGTACTTC
TRBJ2-5	TRBV3-1/TRBV3-2	once	TRBD1	CASSQELNRGETQYF	TGTGCCAGCAGCCAAGAATTAAACAGGGGCGAGACCCAGTACTTC
TRBJ2-2	TRBV19	.	.	CASSIASYTGELFF	TGTGCCAGTAGTATAGCCAGTTACACCGGGGAGCTGTTTTTT
TRBJ2-3	TRBV28	.	.	CAIEGRADTQYF	TGTGCCATCGAAGGGCGGGCGGATACGCAGTATTTT
TRBJ2-7	TRBV30	many	TRBD1	CAWSGTGGPYEQYF	TGTGCCTGGAGTGGTACAGGGGGTCCCTACGAGCAGTACTTC
TRBJ1-6	TRBV7-2	few	TRBD1	CASRLQGGANRQSPLHF	TGTGCCAGCAGGCTACAGGGGGGAGCGAACAGACAATCACCCCTCCACTTT
TRBJ1-1	TRBV28	.	TRBD1	CASRYRGLNTEAFF	TGTGCCAGCAGATACAGGGGTCTGAACACTGAAGCTTTCTTT
TRBJ2-1	TRBV6-6	few	.	CASSYSRGSGQFF	TGTGCCAGCAGTTACTCTCGGGGGTCGGGGCAGTTCTTC
TRBJ2-7	TRBV18	.	.	CASSRTGVYEQYF	TGTGCCAGCTCACGAACCGGGGTCTACGAGCAGTACTTC
TRBJ2-3	TRBV18	.	TRBD2	CASSPMASGSSDTQYF	TGTGCCAGCTCACCGATGGCTAGCGGGAGTTCAGATACGCAGTATTTT
TRBJ1-5	TRBV27	once	.	CASSLAGRGGAQHF	TGTGCCAGCAGTTTAGCGGGCAGGGGTGGGGCCCAGCATTTT
TRBJ2-7	TRBV5-1	few	TRBD2	CASSSGSTSGLYEQYF	TGCGCCAGCAGCTCGGGCTCGACTAGCGGATTATACGAGCAGTACTTC